These T cell receptor beta chains were read from a single sample in a study of cytomegalovirus exposure and HLA in healthy donors. Sequencing was performed with immunoSEQ multiplex PCR; in TCRdb, only in-frame clones are kept and a portion is missing. The table lists 160,000 or so clones, roughly 80% of them singletons. The sample taken for sequencing was PBMCs. These receptors all come from a male donor in good health and CMV-seronegative. Each CDR3 is given with its conserved first and last residue. Each record gives: D gene, J gene, V gene, clone size, CDR3 DNA, CDR3 protein. A D gene is named only where the DNA matches it firmly. Clone sizes are given selectively: once, few, many, or a class where the clone is expanded.

TRBD1 | TRBJ2-3 | TRBV7-9 | few | TGTGCCAGCAGACGATCCGACAGGGGAAGCACAGATACGCAGTATTTT | CASRRSDRGSTDTQYF
NA | TRBJ2-1 | TRBV27 | NA | TGTGCCAGCAGTTTGGGGAGCAACAATGAGCAGTTCTTC | CASSLGSNNEQFF
TRBD2 | TRBJ2-1 | TRBV29-1 | NA | TGCAGCGCCGGGGGGGTAGCGGGCGGCAATGAGCAGTTCTTC | CSAGGVAGGNEQFF
NA | TRBJ2-3 | TRBV6-5 | NA | TGTGCCAGCAGTGGCATCACAGATACGCAGTATTTT | CASSGITDTQYF
TRBD2 | TRBJ2-1 | TRBV7-2 | NA | TGTGCCAGCAGGCGCGGGGGGGGAATCTACAATGAGCAGTTCTTC | CASRRGGGIYNEQFF
TRBD1 | TRBJ1-5 | TRBV2 | few | TGTGCCAGCAGTGCGGCAGGGGGCGGCCAGCCCCAGCATTTT | CASSAAGGGQPQHF
NA | TRBJ2-4 | TRBV5-6 | NA | TGTGCCAGCAGCTTGGGCGGGACCTCTCAGTACTTC | CASSLGGTSQYF
TRBD1 | TRBJ1-2 | TRBV10-3 | once | TGTGCCATCAGTGAGTCGGACAGGGGTGACTATGGCTACACCTTC | CAISESDRGDYGYTF
TRBD1 | TRBJ2-3 | TRBV15 | NA | TGTGCCACCAGCACGAGACGGGGACAGGGGGCAGATACGCAGTATTTT | CATSTRRGQGADTQYF
TRBD1 | TRBJ2-7 | TRBV5-1 | many | TGCGCCAGCAGCTCCGGGACAGGATACGAGCAGTACTTC | CASSSGTGYEQYF
TRBD2 | TRBJ2-7 | TRBV11-2 | once | TGTGCCAGCAGACTAGCGGAAGACTACGAGCAGTACTTC | CASRLAEDYEQYF
TRBD2 | TRBJ2-5 | TRBV5-1 | few | TGCGCCAGCAGCTTGGATGGTAGCGGGAACGTATACCTCCAGTACTTC | CASSLDGSGNVYLQYF
NA | TRBJ1-1 | TRBV30 | NA | TGTGCCTGGGGAAACCAGAGCGAGTTATTAGCTTTCTTT | CAWGNQSELLAFF
NA | TRBJ1-1 | TRBV6-5 | NA | TGTGCCAGCAGTCGACAGGTGAACACTGAAGCTTTCTTT | CASSRQVNTEAFF
NA | TRBJ2-1 | TRBV29-1 | NA | TGCAGCGTTGCCCTAGTTGAGTTCGGTGAGCAGTTCTTC | CSVALVEFGEQFF
TRBD1 | TRBJ2-1 | TRBV7-2 | NA | TGTGCCAGCAGTTCGGGACAGTCTTATATCAATGAGCAGTTCTTC | CASSSGQSYINEQFF
TRBD2 | TRBJ2-3 | TRBV2 | NA | TGTGCCAGCAGTGAAATGAGGCTAGCGGGAGCTCGTACAGATACGCAGTATTTT | CASSEMRLAGARTDTQYF
TRBD1 | TRBJ1-5 | TRBV18 | NA | TGTGCCAGCTCATCGGACAGGGATGCCTATAGCAATCAGCCCCAGCATTTT | CASSSDRDAYSNQPQHF
TRBD1 | TRBJ1-1 | TRBV7-6 | few | TGTGCCAGCAGCGACAGGGGGAGCGGCACTGAAGCTTTCTTT | CASSDRGSGTEAFF
TRBD2 | TRBJ2-1 | TRBV7-2 | NA | TGTGCCAGCAGCTATACTAGCGGGGGGGCCTTTCCGAGGAATGAGCAGTTCTTC | CASSYTSGGAFPRNEQFF
TRBD1 | TRBJ1-2 | TRBV7-3 | NA | TGTGCCAGCAGCTTAGAGACAGGGACCGCTCGCACCTTC | CASSLETGTARTF
NA | TRBJ1-2 | TRBV5-1 | NA | TGCGCCAGCAGCAAGGGACAAGACTATGGCTACACCTTC | CASSKGQDYGYTF
TRBD1 | TRBJ2-7 | TRBV18 | once | TGTGCCAGCTCATCCGGGACAGACTCCTACGAGCAGTACTTC | CASSSGTDSYEQYF
TRBD1 | TRBJ1-2 | TRBV25-1 | NA | TGTGCCAGCAGTGATCGGGGACAGGGGTTTGGCTACACCTTC | CASSDRGQGFGYTF
TRBD2 | TRBJ2-1 | TRBV9 | NA | TGTGCCAGCACCCCGGGACTAGCGGGAGGAGGATACAATGAGCAGTTCTTC | CASTPGLAGGGYNEQFF
NA | TRBJ1-2 | TRBV19 | NA | TGTGCCAGTAGTATAGATAATTTGGGGCCAGTGGTTGGCTACACCTTC | CASSIDNLGPVVGYTF
NA | TRBJ2-5 | TRBV5-4 | few | TGTGCCAGCAGCTTGCGGGGTACGAGGGAGCAGTACTTC | CASSLRGTREQYF
NA | TRBJ2-7 | TRBV5-1 | NA | TGCGCCAGCAGCTTGGTACAGGGTTTCCACGAGCAGTACTTC | CASSLVQGFHEQYF
TRBD2 | TRBJ2-3 | TRBV13 | NA | TGTGCCAGCAGCTTAGGACCTAGCGGGAGGCGGTCTAGCACAGATACGCAGTATTTT | CASSLGPSGRRSSTDTQYF
NA | TRBJ2-7 | TRBV5-1 | NA | TGCGCCAGCAGCTTGGGCGGGGTCGGCGACGAGCAGTACTTC | CASSLGGVGDEQYF
NA | TRBJ2-7 | TRBV4-3 | medium-sized | TGCGCCAGCAGCCAAGGGGGCGGGATGGCCTACGAGCAGTACTTC | CASSQGGGMAYEQYF
NA | TRBJ1-1 | TRBV29-1 | NA | TGCAGCGTTGAGGGGGGGGCGGGGGCTTTCTTT | CSVEGGAGAFF
NA | TRBJ2-7 | TRBV4-3 | NA | TGCGCCAGCAGCCAAGATTTGAGGGATTCCTACGAGCAGTACTTC | CASSQDLRDSYEQYF
TRBD2 | TRBJ2-1 | TRBV7-3 | few | TGTGCCAGCAGCCCCTCCTTAGCGGGAGGGCCAGATGAGCAGTTCTTC | CASSPSLAGGPDEQFF
NA | TRBJ2-6 | TRBV21-1 | NA | TGTGCCAGCCCTAAAACCGGGACAGGGGTATCTGGGGCCAACGTCCTGACTTTC | CASPKTGTGVSGANVLTF
NA | TRBJ1-2 | TRBV28 | NA | TGTGCCAGCAGTTTGAGAAACTATGGCTACACCTTC | CASSLRNYGYTF
NA | TRBJ2-6 | TRBV25-1 | NA | TGTGCCAGCAGTGAAGGGGGGATCTCTGGGGCCAACGTCCTGACTTTC | CASSEGGISGANVLTF
NA | TRBJ2-4 | TRBV12-1 | NA | TGTGCCAGCAGCTTCCAGTGTGCGGGATTAACCAAAAACATTCAGTACTTC | CASSFQCAGLTKNIQYF
TRBD2 | TRBJ2-3 | TRBV7-2 | NA | TGTGCCAGCAGCCGAGGCGCTAGCGGGAAAGATACGCAGTATTTT | CASSRGASGKDTQYF
NA | TRBJ2-7 | TRBV28 | NA | TGTGCCAGCGGACTGGTTTACGAGCAGTACTTC | CASGLVYEQYF
NA | TRBJ2-2 | TRBV4-3 | NA | TGCGCCAGCAGCCAAGATCAGTGGCCACAGAACACCGGGGAGCTGTTTTTT | CASSQDQWPQNTGELFF
TRBD2 | TRBJ2-3 | TRBV7-9 | NA | TGTGCCAGCAGCGTGACTAGCGGGGGGTTAAATACGCAGTATTTT | CASSVTSGGLNTQYF
NA | TRBJ1-5 | TRBV27 | NA | TGTGCCAGCAGCCTAACAGGGCTCCATCAGCCCCAGCATTTT | CASSLTGLHQPQHF
NA | TRBJ2-5 | TRBV27 | NA | TGTGCCAGCAGCCGAGCAGGGGAAGAGACCCAGTACTTC | CASSRAGEETQYF
NA | TRBJ2-1 | TRBV5-1 | NA | TGCGCCAGCAGCCCCATCTCAGCGGCCTCGGATGAGCAGTTCTTC | CASSPISAASDEQFF
TRBD2 | TRBJ2-4 | TRBV9 | few | TGTGCCAGCAGCGCTAGCGGGAGGCTAGCCAAAAACATTCAGTACTTC | CASSASGRLAKNIQYF
NA | TRBJ2-1 | TRBV9 | NA | TGTGCCAGCAGCGGCGATTTCACAGGGATCGGGTACAATGAGCAGTTCTTC | CASSGDFTGIGYNEQFF
TRBD1 | TRBJ1-2 | TRBV9 | NA | TGTGCCAGCAGCGTAGCGGGGACAGGAGGCTACACCTTC | CASSVAGTGGYTF
NA | TRBJ1-6 | TRBV18 | once | TGTGCCAGCTCACCAGGGTCCGAAGCGAATTCACCCCTCCACTTT | CASSPGSEANSPLHF
NA | TRBJ1-1 | TRBV30 | once | TGTGCCTGTAACAGGGCTCACACTGAAGCTTTCTTT | CACNRAHTEAFF
NA | TRBJ1-1 | TRBV27 | NA | TGTGCCAGCAGTTTCCAGGGGAACACTGAAGCTTTCTTT | CASSFQGNTEAFF
NA | TRBJ2-6 | TRBV19 | NA | TGTGCCACACAAAGCTCTGGGGCCAACGTCCTGACTTTC | CATQSSGANVLTF
TRBD1 | TRBJ2-1 | TRBV5-1 | NA | TGCGCCAGCAGCTCTGGGACAGGGGGCGATGAGCAGTTCTTC | CASSSGTGGDEQFF
NA | TRBJ2-4 | TRBV9 | NA | TGTGCCAGCAGCGTAGAAGTGGCCGGAGGAGACATTCAGTACTTC | CASSVEVAGGDIQYF
NA | TRBJ2-1 | TRBV11-3 | NA | TGTGCCAGCAGCTTAGACAGTTCAGAGCAGTTCTTC | CASSLDSSEQFF
TRBD1 | TRBJ1-5 | TRBV28 | once | TGTGCCAGCGCGGAAGGGGGCTATAGCAATCAGCCCCAGCATTTT | CASAEGGYSNQPQHF
TRBD1 | TRBJ2-7 | TRBV10-3 | NA | TGTGCCATCAGTGCGGTGGGACAGACTTACGAGCAGTACTTC | CAISAVGQTYEQYF
NA | TRBJ1-6 | TRBV6-5 | once | TGTGCCAGCAGTTCCTACGGACAGATCGAAGGACCCCTCCACTTT | CASSSYGQIEGPLHF
TRBD1 | TRBJ2-5 | TRBV9 | NA | TGTGCCAGCAGCCCCACAGGGGGGCAAGAGACCCAGTACTTC | CASSPTGGQETQYF
NA | TRBJ1-1 | TRBV7-8 | NA | TGTGCCAGCAGCTTAGGGGGCTGGAACACTGAAGCTTTCTTT | CASSLGGWNTEAFF